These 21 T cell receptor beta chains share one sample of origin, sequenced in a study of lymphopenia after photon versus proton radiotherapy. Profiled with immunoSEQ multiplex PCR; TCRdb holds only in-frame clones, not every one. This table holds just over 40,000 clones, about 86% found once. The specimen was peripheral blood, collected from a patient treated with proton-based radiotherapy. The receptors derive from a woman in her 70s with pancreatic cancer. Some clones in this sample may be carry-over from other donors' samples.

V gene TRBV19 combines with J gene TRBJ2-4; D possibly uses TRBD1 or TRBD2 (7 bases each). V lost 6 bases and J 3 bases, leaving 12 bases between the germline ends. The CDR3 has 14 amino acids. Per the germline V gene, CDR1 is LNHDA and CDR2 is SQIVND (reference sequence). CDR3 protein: CASRTGRDKNIQYF. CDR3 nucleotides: TGTGCCAGTAGGACAGGGAGGGACAAAAACATTCAGTACTTC.

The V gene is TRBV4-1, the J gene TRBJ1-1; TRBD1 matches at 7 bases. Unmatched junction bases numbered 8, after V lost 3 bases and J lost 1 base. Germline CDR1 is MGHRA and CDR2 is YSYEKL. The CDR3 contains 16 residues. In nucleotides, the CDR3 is TGCGCCAGCAGCCATCTCGGGGACAGCCAGAACACTGAAGCTTTCTTT. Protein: CASSHLGDSQNTEAFF.

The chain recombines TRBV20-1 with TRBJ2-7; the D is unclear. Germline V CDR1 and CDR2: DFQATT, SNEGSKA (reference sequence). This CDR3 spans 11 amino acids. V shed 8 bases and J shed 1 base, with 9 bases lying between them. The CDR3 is CSTGKSYEQYF. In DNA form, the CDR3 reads TGCAGTACTGGCAAGTCCTACGAGCAGTACTTC.

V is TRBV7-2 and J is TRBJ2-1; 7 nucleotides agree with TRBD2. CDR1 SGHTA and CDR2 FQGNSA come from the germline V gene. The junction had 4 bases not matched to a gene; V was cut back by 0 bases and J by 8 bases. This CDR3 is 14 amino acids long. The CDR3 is CASSLAGGPYEQFF. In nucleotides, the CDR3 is TGTGCCAGCAGCTTAGCGGGAGGGCCCTATGAGCAGTTCTTC.

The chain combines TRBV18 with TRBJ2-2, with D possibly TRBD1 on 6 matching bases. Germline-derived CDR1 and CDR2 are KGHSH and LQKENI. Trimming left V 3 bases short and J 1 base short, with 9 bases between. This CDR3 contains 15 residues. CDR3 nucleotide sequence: TGTGCCAGCTCACCCCAGGGACAGAACACCGGGGAGCTGTTTTTT. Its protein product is CASSPQGQNTGELFF.

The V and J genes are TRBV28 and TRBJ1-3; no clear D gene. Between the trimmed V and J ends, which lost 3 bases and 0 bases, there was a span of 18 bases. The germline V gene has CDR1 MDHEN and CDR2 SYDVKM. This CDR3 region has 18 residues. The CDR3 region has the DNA TGTGCCAGCAGTTTTGTGGCCCCATTACTCCTCTCTGGAAACACCATATATTTT. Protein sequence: CASSFVAPLLLSGNTIYF.

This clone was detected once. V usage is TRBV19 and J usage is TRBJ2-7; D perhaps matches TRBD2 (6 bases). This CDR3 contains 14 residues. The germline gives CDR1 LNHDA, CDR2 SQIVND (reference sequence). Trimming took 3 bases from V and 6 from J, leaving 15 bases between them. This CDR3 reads CASSIGVIGGEQYF. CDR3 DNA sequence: TGTGCCAGTAGTATCGGGGTGATCGGGGGCGAGCAGTACTTC.

CDR3 DNA sequence: TGTGCCAGCACTTCGACAGGCTACGAGCAGTACTTC. It is translated as CASTSTGYEQYF. The chain links TRBV6-1 to TRBJ2-7, with TRBD1 as a possible D gene (6 bases). This CDR3 spans 12 amino acids. The V gene's germline CDR1 is MNHNS and CDR2 SASEGT. Trimming took 7 bases from V and 3 from J, leaving 10 bases between them.

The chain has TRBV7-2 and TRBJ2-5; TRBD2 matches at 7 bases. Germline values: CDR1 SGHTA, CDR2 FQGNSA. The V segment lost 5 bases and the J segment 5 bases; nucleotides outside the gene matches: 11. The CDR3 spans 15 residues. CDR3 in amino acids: CASSRLAPEGETQYF. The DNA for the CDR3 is TGTGCCAGCAGCCGACTAGCCCCTGAGGGTGAGACCCAGTACTTC.

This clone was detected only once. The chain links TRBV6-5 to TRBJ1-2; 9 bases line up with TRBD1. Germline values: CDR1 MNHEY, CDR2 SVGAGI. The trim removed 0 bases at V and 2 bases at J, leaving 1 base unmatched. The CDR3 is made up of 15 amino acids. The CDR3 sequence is CASSYSDRGNYGYTF. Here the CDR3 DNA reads TGTGCCAGCAGTTACTCAGACAGGGGGAACTATGGCTACACCTTC.

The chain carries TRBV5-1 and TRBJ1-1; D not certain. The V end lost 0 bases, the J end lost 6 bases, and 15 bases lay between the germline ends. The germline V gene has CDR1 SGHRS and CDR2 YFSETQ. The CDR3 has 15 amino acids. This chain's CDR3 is CASSLAVLEGAEAFF. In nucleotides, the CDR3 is TGCGCCAGCAGCTTGGCCGTATTAGAAGGCGCTGAAGCTTTCTTT.

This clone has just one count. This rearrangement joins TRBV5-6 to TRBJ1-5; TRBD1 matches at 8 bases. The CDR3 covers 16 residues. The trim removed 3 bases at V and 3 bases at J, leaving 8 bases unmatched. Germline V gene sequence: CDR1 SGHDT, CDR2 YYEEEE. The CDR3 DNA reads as TGTGCCAGCAGCTCAGACAGGGGTCAACTCAATCAGCCCCAGCATTTT. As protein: CASSSDRGQLNQPQHF.

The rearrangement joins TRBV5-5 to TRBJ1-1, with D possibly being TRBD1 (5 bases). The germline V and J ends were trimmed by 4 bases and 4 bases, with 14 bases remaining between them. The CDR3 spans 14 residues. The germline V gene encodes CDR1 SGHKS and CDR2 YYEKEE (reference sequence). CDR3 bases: TGTGCCAGCAGCCCCAGGGCCAAGGGCACTGAAGCTTTCTTT. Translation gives CASSPRAKGTEAFF.

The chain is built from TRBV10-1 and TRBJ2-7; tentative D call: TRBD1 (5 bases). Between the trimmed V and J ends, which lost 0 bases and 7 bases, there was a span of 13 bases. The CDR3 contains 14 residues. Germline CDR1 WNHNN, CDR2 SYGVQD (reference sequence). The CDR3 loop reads CASSESIAGNEQYF. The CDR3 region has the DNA TGCGCCAGCAGTGAGTCGATCGCAGGGAATGAGCAGTACTTC.

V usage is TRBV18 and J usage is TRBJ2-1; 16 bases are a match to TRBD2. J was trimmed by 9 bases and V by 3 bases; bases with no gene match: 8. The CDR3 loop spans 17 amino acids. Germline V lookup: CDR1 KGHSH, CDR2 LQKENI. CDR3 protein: CASSPPGLAGGQGEQFF. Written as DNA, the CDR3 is TGTGCCAGCTCACCCCCGGGACTAGCGGGAGGGCAGGGTGAGCAGTTCTTC. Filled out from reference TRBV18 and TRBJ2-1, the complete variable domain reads NAGVMQNPRHLVRRRGQEARLRCSPMKGHSHVYWYRQLPEEGLKFMVYLQKENIIDESGMPKERFSAEFPKEGPSILRIQQVVRGDSAAYFCASSPPGLAGGQGEQFFGPGTRLTVL.

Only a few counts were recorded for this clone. The DNA of the CDR3 is TGTGCCAGCAGCTTAGACAGCCACTTGAACACTGAAGCTTTCTTT. It specifies CASSLDSHLNTEAFF. J is TRBJ1-1 and V is TRBV7-9; D is uncertain. Deletions cut 1 base from V and 0 bases from J, with 9 bases between. The CDR3 is 15 amino acids. The germline gives CDR1 SEHNR, CDR2 FQNEAQ (reference sequence).

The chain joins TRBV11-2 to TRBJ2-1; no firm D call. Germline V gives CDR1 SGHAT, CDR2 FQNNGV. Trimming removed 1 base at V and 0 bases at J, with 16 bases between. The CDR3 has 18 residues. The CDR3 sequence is CASSLAVSPPSSYNEQFF. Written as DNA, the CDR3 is TGTGCCAGCAGCTTAGCAGTATCTCCCCCAAGCTCCTACAATGAGCAGTTCTTC.

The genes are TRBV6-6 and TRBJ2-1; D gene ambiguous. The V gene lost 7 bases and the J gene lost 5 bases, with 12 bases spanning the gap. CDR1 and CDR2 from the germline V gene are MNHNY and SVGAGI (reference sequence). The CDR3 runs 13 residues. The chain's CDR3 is CASTSRADNEQFF. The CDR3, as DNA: TGTGCCAGCACCTCCCGGGCGGACAATGAGCAGTTCTTC.

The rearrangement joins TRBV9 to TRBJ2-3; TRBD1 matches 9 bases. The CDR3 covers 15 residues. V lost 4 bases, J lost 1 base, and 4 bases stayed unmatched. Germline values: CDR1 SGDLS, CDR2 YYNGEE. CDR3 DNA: TGTGCCAGCAGCCCGAGGACAGGGGGCACAGATACGCAGTATTTT. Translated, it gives CASSPRTGGTDTQYF.

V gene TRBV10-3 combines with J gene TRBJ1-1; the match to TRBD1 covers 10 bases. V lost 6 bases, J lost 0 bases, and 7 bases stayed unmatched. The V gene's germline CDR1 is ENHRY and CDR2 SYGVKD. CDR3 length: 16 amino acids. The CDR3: CAIRPDRGLVNTEAFF. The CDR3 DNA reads TGTGCCATCAGGCCCGACAGGGGGCTGGTGAACACTGAAGCTTTCTTT.

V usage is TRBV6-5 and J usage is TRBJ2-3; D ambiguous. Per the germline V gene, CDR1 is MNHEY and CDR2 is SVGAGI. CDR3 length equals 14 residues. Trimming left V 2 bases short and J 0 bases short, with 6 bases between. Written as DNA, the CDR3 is TGTGCCAGCAGTTACCGGAGTAGCACAGATACGCAGTATTTT. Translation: CASSYRSSTDTQYF.